Listed below are T cell receptor beta chains from one sample, sequenced in a study of CD8 T cells in ankylosing spondylitis. TCRdb itself ran the 5' RACE reads through MiXCR, one entry per CDR3 protein. The sample shows roughly 230,000 distinct CDR3 sequences, less than 9.5% of them seen only once. Specimen: blood, either unsorted or a sorted T cell fraction (not recorded which). The receptors stem from a female donor with ankylosing spondylitis or in good health (not recorded which). Both conserved end residues are part of each CDR3. Fields, in order: V gene, J gene, CDR3 protein.

>TRBV7-2|TRBJ1-1
CANNFRFGAAEAFF
>TRBV19|TRBJ2-5
CASNAGREETQYF
>TRBV2|TRBJ2-5
CASGDRWLYF
>TRBV20-1|TRBJ2-1
CSAPRLAGASTYNEQFF
>TRBV30|TRBJ1-2
CAWSKGRGYGYTF
>TRBV5-1|TRBJ2-5
CASSDIQGPQETQYF
>TRBV3-1|TRBJ2-2
CASSLLDTGELFF
>TRBV29-1|TRBJ2-5
CSVASRTGRGHRETQYF
>TRBV6-2/TRBV6-3|TRBJ1-4
CASSYWIATNEKLFF
>TRBV6-1|TRBJ2-6
CASTGQLSGANVLTF
>TRBV12-2|TRBJ1-2
CASRPNGGYTF
>TRBV6-2/TRBV6-3|TRBJ1-5
CASGRPGVLQPQHF
>TRBV20-1|TRBJ2-1
CSASRPELYNEQFF
>TRBV4-3|TRBJ1-4
CASSQGPRGRGEKLFF
>TRBV12-3/TRBV12-4|TRBJ1-2
CASSLRGGDYGYTF
>TRBV6-2/TRBV6-3|TRBJ2-7
CASREGTYEQYF
>TRBV12-3/TRBV12-4|TRBJ2-3
CATAAGLSTDTQYF